Below, 6 T cell receptor beta chains from the same sample are listed, as sequenced in a study of T cell changes during pregnancy in multiple sclerosis. Only in-frame clones appear in the TCRdb table, and some are missing; sequencing was by immunoSEQ multiplex PCR. This table holds about 61,000 clones, 93% found once. The source was CD8+ T cells from peripheral blood mononuclear cells, collected in the third trimester of pregnancy. These receptors were collected from a female donor with multiple sclerosis, enrolled in a pregnancy study.

CDR3 sequence reads: CASSKGTSGRRTDTQYF. Written as DNA, the CDR3 is TGTGCCAGCAGCAAAGGGACTAGCGGGCGCCGCACAGATACGCAGTATTTT. The chain carries TRBV21-1 and TRBJ2-3; the tabulated D call, TRBD2, remains unverified against the DNA. TRBV21-1 is a pseudogene segment. CDR3 size: 17 residues.

V and J are TRBV19 and TRBJ2-4; 9 bases map to TRBD1. V trimming: 5 bases; J trimming: 9 bases; junction bases outside the gene matches: 11. CDR1 is LNHDA, CDR2 SQIVND, per germline (reference sequence). CDR3 length: 15 residues. The DNA of the CDR3 is TGTGCCAGTAGTCTAAGTAGGGGACAGGGAACCATTCAGTACTTC. Translated, it gives CASSLSRGQGTIQYF.

The V and J genes are TRBV7-9 and TRBJ2-1; D may be TRBD2 (5 bases). CDR1 is SEHNR and CDR2 is FQNEAQ in the germline V gene (reference sequence). The CDR3 is 14 amino acids. Deletions cut 4 bases from V and 5 bases from J, with 12 bases between. CDR3 amino acids: CASSSSGLNNEQFF. The DNA of the CDR3 is TGTGCCAGCAGCTCGAGCGGCCTAAACAATGAGCAGTTCTTC.

This chain joins TRBV5-1 and TRBJ1-3; D ambiguous. The CDR3 contains 15 residues. Germline V lookup: CDR1 SGHRS, CDR2 YFSETQ. Trimming took off 0 bases at V and 2 bases at J, with 9 bases between the two ends. CDR3 nucleotide sequence: TGCGCCAGCAGCTTGGCCGGAACAGCTGGAAACACCATATATTTT. It yields the protein CASSLAGTAGNTIYF.

The chain recombines TRBV18 with TRBJ2-7, with TRBD1 identical over 10 bases. Per the germline V gene, CDR1 is KGHSH and CDR2 is LQKENI. This CDR3 comprises 14 residues. The J segment lost 4 bases and the V segment lost 3 bases, leaving 3 bases of the junction unmatched. The CDR3 reads CASSPDRGGYEQYF. Here the CDR3 DNA reads TGTGCCAGCTCACCGGACAGGGGGGGATACGAGCAGTACTTC.

This chain connects TRBV27 to TRBJ2-1; the match to TRBD1 covers 8 bases. The CDR3 consists of 16 residues. With 2 bases clipped from V and 3 bases from J, the junction kept 6 bases outside the gene matches. Germline V gene lookup returns CDR1 MNHEY and CDR2 SMNVEV (reference sequence). In nucleotides, the CDR3 is TGTGCCAGCAGTTTACAGCCAGGGGGCGGCTACAATGAGCAGTTCTTC. Translation gives CASSLQPGGGYNEQFF.